This entry features one T cell receptor beta chain sequence. Looked up from germline, CDR1 is MNHEY and CDR2 is SVGAGI. V lost 6 bases to trimming and J lost 5 bases; unmatched junction nucleotides: 5. The CDR3 has 13 amino acids. This specimen comes from a study of blood T cell repertoires in COVID-19. Study at large: T cells, B-cell-depleted T cells, or PBMCs provided the cDNA or gDNA that served as material.

Under the authors' procedure: Nucleated cell number was recorded as an estimate derived from reference gene primer amplification. TCRdb's table, derived via immunoSEQ multiplex PCR, lists solely in-frame clones and lacks some. The DNA gave D and trimming, while V, J and clone size come from that table. The table includes 300,000 to 350,000 clones, 75% to 95% detected once. The clonotype was recovered from a woman in her thirties with COVID-19, enrolled during active disease. The chain is built from TRBV6-5 and TRBJ2-3, with 7 bases fitting TRBD2. Material for sequencing was peripheral blood. As DNA, the CDR3 is TGTGCCAGCAGCTCGGGAGGTATAGATACGCAGTATTTT. Amino acid sequence: CASSSGGIDTQYF.